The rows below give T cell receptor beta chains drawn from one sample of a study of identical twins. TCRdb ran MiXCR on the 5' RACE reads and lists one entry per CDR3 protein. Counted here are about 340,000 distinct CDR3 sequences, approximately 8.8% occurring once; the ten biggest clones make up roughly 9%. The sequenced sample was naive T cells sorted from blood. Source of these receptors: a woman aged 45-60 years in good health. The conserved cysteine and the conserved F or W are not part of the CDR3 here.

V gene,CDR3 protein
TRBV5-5,ASSGRTRGVNIQY
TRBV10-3,AISELGVSNQPQH
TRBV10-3,AILGEAGELF
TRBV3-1,ASSQGGNQPQH
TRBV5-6,ASSLVSSGSNSYNEQF
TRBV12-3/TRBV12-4,ASLKWGTAYNEQF
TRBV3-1,ASSTSGRLNQPQH
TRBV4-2,ASSQALAGGPDEETQY
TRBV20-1,SAIPLGQVQETQY
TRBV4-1,ASRTGQDSGANVLT
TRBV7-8,ASSLTTVADFYNEQF
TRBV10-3,AISGTGNNEQF
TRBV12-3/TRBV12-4,ASSLEGQVAPDTQY
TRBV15,ATSTRQGAETQY
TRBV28,ASSSRQGAPYEQY
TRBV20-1,SAYRDRANYEQY
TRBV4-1,ASSPQLRGTEAF
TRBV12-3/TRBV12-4,ASSSRTSGIHNEQF
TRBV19,ASSWGRYPNTDTQY
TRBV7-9,ASSLEMVENIQY
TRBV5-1,ASSPGQGSIYEQY
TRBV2,AFRDEWNTEAF
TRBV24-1,ATSDQGSAYNEQF
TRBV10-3,ATRQLKDYGYT
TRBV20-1,SATEGAGKNIQY
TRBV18,ASSPPTGDIQY
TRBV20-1,SATDLGETQY
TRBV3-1,ASSPATGLAGETQY
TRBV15,ATRDRGVNIQY
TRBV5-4,ASSSLGGNYNEQF
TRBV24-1,ATSDSRPTNEKLF
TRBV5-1,ASSLDMDPDTQY
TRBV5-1,ASSWGLDEQF
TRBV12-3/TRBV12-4,ASSFGPSGLGEQF
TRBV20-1,SGGRGDEQF